One and the same sample provided the 14 T cell receptor beta chains below, sequenced in a study of T cell responses to AZD1222 COVID-19 vaccine. Data came from immunoSEQ multiplex PCR; TCRdb stores just in-frame clones and leaves some out. The table shows 200,000 or so clones, with approximately 95% occurring only once. The material was peripheral blood, obtained 28 days after the second AZD1222 dose. The receptors shown here come from an adult who received the AZD1222 COVID-19 vaccine.

V gene TRBV7-9 combines with J gene TRBJ1-2; D is perhaps TRBD1 (6 bases). The CDR3 loop spans 14 amino acids. CDR1 SEHNR and CDR2 FQNEAQ come from the germline V gene (reference sequence). V lost 5 bases and J lost 7, with 17 bases in between. CDR3 sequence reads: CASSPPGGILGYTF. As DNA, the CDR3 is TGTGCCAGCAGCCCGCCGGGGGGCATTCTTGGCTACACCTTC.

This chain joins TRBV29-1 and TRBJ2-3; perhaps TRBD2 as D (5 bases). The CDR3 spans 14 residues. Germline CDR1 is SQVTM and CDR2 is ANQGSEA. V was clipped by 3 bases and J by 2 bases, with 12 bases between them. CDR3 nucleotides: TGCAGCGTTGATCGAGGGCCGTACACAGATACGCAGTATTTT. It specifies CSVDRGPYTDTQYF.

This clone was seen only once. This sequence joins TRBV27 and TRBJ1-6; 9 bases are shared with TRBD1. Germline V gene data show CDR1 as MNHEY and CDR2 as SMNVEV (reference sequence). Trimming removed 6 bases from V and 7 bases from J; junction bases left unmatched: 4. The CDR3 sequence is 14 residues long. The CDR3 here is CASRQDRGNSPLHF. CDR3 DNA sequence: TGTGCCAGCAGGCAGGACAGGGGAAATTCACCCCTCCACTTT.

The V gene is TRBV7-9, the J gene TRBJ1-5; D unresolved. From germline, CDR1 is SEHNR and CDR2 FQNEAQ (reference sequence). The V gene lost 2 bases and the J gene lost 8 bases, with 10 bases spanning the gap. This CDR3 comprises 13 residues. The CDR3 nucleotides read TGTGCCAGCAGCTTACGGGAGAGGGAGCCCCAGCATTTT. Protein sequence: CASSLREREPQHF.

Concerning this clone itself: This specimen includes other DNA sequences encoding the same CDR3. The rearrangement links TRBV11-2 to TRBJ2-7; D is undetermined. The CDR3 covers 13 residues. V was pared by 0 bases and J by 1 base, with 4 bases between. The germline V gene has CDR1 SGHAT and CDR2 FQNNGV. CDR3 DNA sequence: TGTGCCAGCAGCTTAGATCGGTCCTACGAGCAGTACTTC. Its translation: CASSLDRSYEQYF.

The chain uses TRBV15 and TRBJ1-6; D unclear. V was shortened by 6 bases and J by 0 bases, with 12 bases between the two germline ends. Germline values: CDR1 LNHNV, CDR2 YYDKDF (reference sequence). The CDR3 has 16 amino acids. CDR3 loop: CATRSGPSSYNSPLHF. The CDR3 nucleotides read TGTGCCACCAGGTCCGGTCCGAGCTCCTATAATTCACCCCTCCACTTT.

In its sample, this clone was seen a few times. This sequence joins TRBV2 and TRBJ2-5; the D is unclear. Trimming removed 4 bases at V and 7 bases at J, with 10 bases between. This CDR3 region has 12 residues. Germline V lookup: CDR1 SNHLY, CDR2 FYNNEI. Here the CDR3 DNA reads TGTGCCAGCAGTGCTCCTCGGGCGACCCAGTACTTC. This translates into CASSAPRATQYF.

The chain is built from TRBV5-1 and TRBJ2-3, with D unclear. V was shortened by 2 bases and J by 3 bases, with 10 bases between the two germline ends. Germline loops: CDR1 SGHRS, CDR2 YFSETQ. The CDR3 spans 14 residues. The CDR3 region has the DNA TGCGCCAGCAGCTTATGGACCGCTACAGATACGCAGTATTTT. Amino acid sequence: CASSLWTATDTQYF.

The V and J genes are TRBV6-4 and TRBJ2-2; 8 bases are shared with TRBD1. With V trimmed by 5 bases and J by 2 bases, 4 bases remained unmatched. This CDR3 contains 15 residues. Germline CDR1 MRHNA, CDR2 SNTAGT. The CDR3 bases are TGTGCCAGCAGTCGGACAGGGAGCAACACCGGGGAGCTGTTTTTT. Translation gives CASSRTGSNTGELFF.

This chain connects TRBV29-1 to TRBJ2-3; no definite D call. The CDR3 has 12 residues. CDR1 is SQVTM, CDR2 ANQGSEA, per germline. Trimming took off 7 bases at V and 4 bases at J, with 12 bases between the two ends. CDR3 in amino acids: CSGRVGPDTQYF. CDR3 sequence (DNA): TGCAGCGGACGGGTTGGGCCAGATACGCAGTATTTT.

The rearrangement uses TRBV19 and TRBJ1-3; 7 nucleotides match TRBD1. Germline CDR1 reads LNHDA; CDR2 reads SQIVND (reference sequence). This CDR3 has 13 amino acids. The trim removed 7 bases at V and 7 bases at J, leaving 7 bases unmatched. The CDR3 DNA sequence: TGTGCCAGTATTCCGACAGGGCGGAACACCATATATTTT. Translation: CASIPTGRNTIYF.

The chain joins TRBV6-5 to TRBJ2-3, with TRBD1 identical over 10 bases. J was trimmed by 6 bases and V by 8 bases; bases with no gene match: 5. CDR1 and CDR2 (germline): MNHEY, SVGAGI. This CDR3 spans 13 amino acids. The CDR3 DNA reads TGTGCCAGCCTACCGGGACAGGGGGATACGCAGTATTTT. Protein: CASLPGQGDTQYF.

J is TRBJ2-7 and V is TRBV7-6; D is unresolved. The V and J ends lost 1 base and 4 bases respectively, with 14 bases between them. CDR3 size: 15 residues. Germline V lookup: CDR1 SGHVS, CDR2 FNYEAQ. The CDR3 DNA follows: TGTGCCAGCAGCTTAGATCGGGCCAGAGATTACGAGCAGTACTTC. Amino acids: CASSLDRARDYEQYF.

V is TRBV20-1 and J is TRBJ2-3; D is uncertain. V lost 3 bases to trimming and J lost 1 base, with 2 bases between them. CDR1 and CDR2 (germline): DFQATT, SNEGSKA (reference sequence). The CDR3 has 11 amino acids. The DNA of the CDR3 is TGCAGTGCTAGGCGCACAGATACGCAGTATTTT. This encodes CSARRTDTQYF.